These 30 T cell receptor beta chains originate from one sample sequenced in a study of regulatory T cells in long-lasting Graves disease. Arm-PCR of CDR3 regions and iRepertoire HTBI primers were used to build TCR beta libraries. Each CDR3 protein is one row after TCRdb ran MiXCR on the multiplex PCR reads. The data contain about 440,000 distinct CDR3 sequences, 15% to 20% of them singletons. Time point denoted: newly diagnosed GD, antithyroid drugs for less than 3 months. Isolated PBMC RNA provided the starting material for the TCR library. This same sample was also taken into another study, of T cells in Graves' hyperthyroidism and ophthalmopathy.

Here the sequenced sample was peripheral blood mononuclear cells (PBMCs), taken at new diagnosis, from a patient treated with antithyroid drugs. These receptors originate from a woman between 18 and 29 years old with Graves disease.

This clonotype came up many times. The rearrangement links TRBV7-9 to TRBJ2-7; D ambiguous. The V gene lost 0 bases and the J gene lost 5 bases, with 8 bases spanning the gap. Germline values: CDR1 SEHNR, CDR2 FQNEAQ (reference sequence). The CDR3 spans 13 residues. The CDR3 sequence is CASSLATGNEQYF. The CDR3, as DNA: TGTGCCAGCAGCTTAGCAACTGGAAACGAGCAGTACTTC.

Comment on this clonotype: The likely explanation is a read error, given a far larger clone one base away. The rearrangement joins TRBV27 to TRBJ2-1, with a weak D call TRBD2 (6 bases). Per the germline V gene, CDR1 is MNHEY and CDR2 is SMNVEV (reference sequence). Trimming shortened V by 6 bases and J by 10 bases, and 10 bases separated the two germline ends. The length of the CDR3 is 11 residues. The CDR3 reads CASSPGEEQFF. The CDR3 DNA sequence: TGTGCCAGCAGCCCGGGGGAGGAGCAGTTCTTC.

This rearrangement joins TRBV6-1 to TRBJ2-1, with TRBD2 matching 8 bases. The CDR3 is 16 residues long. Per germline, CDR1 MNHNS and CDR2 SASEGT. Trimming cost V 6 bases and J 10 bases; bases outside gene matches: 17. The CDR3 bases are TGTGCCAGCAGATCTTTTGCGGGAGGTGGAGCGGGCGAGCAGTTCTTC. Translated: CASRSFAGGGAGEQFF.

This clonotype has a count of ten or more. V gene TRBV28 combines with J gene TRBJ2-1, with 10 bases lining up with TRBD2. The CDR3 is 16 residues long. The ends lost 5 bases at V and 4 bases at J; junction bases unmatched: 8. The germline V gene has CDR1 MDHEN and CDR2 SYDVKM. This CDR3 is CASSTRLAGEYNEQFF. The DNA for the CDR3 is TGTGCCAGCAGTACCCGACTAGCGGGCGAGTACAATGAGCAGTTCTTC.

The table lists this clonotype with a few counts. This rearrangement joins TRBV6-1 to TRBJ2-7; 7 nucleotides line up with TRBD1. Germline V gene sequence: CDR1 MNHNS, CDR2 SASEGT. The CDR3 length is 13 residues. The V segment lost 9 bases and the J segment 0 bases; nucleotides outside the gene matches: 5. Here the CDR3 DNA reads TGTGCCAGTTCGGACAGGACCTCCTACGAGCAGTACTTC. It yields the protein CASSDRTSYEQYF.

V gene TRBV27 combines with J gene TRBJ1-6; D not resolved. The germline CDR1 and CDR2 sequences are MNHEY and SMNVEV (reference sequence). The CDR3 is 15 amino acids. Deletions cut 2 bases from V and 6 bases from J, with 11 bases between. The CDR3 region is CASSLTPGSNSPLHF. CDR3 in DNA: TGTGCCAGCAGTTTAACACCTGGAAGTAATTCACCCCTCCACTTT.

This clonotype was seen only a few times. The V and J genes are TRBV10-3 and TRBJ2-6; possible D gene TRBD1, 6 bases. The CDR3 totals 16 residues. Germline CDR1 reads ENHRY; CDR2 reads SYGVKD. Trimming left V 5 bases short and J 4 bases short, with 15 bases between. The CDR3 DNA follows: TGTGCCATCAGTCCGCCGGCAGGGACAGGGGCCAACGTCCTGACTTTC. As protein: CAISPPAGTGANVLTF.

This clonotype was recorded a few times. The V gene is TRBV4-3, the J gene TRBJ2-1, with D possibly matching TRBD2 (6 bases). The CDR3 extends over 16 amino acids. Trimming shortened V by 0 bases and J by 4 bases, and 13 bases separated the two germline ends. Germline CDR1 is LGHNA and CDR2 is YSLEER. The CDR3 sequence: CASSQEWRAGYNEQFF. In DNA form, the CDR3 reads TGCGCCAGCAGCCAAGAGTGGAGGGCCGGGTACAATGAGCAGTTCTTC.

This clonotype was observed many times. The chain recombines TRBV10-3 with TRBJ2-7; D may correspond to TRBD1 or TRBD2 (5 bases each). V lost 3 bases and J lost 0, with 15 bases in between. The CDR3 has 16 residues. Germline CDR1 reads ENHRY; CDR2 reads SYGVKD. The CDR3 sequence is CAISDRGANFSYEQYF. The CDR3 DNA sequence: TGTGCCATCAGTGATCGAGGGGCGAATTTCTCCTACGAGCAGTACTTC.

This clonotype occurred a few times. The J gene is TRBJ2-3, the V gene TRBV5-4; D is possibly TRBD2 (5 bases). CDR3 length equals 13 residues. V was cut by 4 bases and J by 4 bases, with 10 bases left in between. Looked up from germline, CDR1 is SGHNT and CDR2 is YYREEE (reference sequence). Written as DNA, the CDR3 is TGTGCCAGCAGCCGCCCGGGATCAGATACGCAGTATTTT. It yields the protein CASSRPGSDTQYF.

The CDR3 DNA is TGTGCCTGGAATGAGGGTCGCTCCTACGAGCAGTACTTC. This gives the protein CAWNEGRSYEQYF. The J gene is TRBJ2-7, the V gene TRBV30, with D perhaps TRBD2 (5 bases). Trimming cost V 4 bases and J 0 bases, with 10 bases left between them. Germline values: CDR1 GTSNPN, CDR2 SVGIG (reference sequence). There are 13 residues in the CDR3.

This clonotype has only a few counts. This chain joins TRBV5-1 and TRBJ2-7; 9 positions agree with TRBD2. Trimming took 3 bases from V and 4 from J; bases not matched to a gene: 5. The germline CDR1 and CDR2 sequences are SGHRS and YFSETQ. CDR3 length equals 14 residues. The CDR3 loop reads CASSSNSGGYEQYF. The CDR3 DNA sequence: TGCGCCAGCAGCTCGAATAGCGGGGGATACGAGCAGTACTTC. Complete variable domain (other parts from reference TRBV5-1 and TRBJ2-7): KAGVTQTPRYLIKTRGQQVTLSCSPISGHRSVSWYQQTPGQGLQFLFEYFSETQRNKGNFPGRFSGRQFSNSRSEMNVSTLELGDSALYLCASSSNSGGYEQYFGPGTRLTVT.

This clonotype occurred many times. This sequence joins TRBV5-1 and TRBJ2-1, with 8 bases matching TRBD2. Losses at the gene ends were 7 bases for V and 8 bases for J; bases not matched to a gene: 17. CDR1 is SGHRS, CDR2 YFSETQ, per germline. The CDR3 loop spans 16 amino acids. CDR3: CASGKQREYGRDEQFF. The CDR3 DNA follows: TGCGCCAGCGGAAAACAACGGGAGTACGGGAGGGATGAGCAGTTCTTC.

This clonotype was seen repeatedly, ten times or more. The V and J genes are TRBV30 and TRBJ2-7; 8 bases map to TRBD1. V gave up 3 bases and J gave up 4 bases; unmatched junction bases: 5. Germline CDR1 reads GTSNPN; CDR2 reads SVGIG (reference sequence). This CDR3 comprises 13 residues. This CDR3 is CAWRTGGGYEQYF. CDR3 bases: TGTGCCTGGAGAACAGGGGGAGGATACGAGCAGTACTTC.

In nucleotides, the CDR3 is TGTGCCAGCAGCTCCTTAACGGGACTAGCGGAGTGGCCCCAGTACTTC. The encoded protein is CASSSLTGLAEWPQYF. The chain recombines TRBV7-8 with TRBJ2-5, with 11 bases that match TRBD2. CDR3 length equals 16 residues. V was pared by 4 bases and J by 9 bases, with 13 bases of the junction left unmatched. CDR1 SGHVS and CDR2 FQNEAQ come from the germline V gene.

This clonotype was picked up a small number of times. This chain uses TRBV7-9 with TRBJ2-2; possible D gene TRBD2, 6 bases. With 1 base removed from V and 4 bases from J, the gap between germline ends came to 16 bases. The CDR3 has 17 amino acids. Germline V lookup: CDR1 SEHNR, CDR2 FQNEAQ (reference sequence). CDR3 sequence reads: CASSLGSSGVRTGELFF. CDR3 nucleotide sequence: TGTGCCAGCAGCTTAGGGAGTTCGGGAGTGCGCACCGGGGAGCTGTTTTTT.

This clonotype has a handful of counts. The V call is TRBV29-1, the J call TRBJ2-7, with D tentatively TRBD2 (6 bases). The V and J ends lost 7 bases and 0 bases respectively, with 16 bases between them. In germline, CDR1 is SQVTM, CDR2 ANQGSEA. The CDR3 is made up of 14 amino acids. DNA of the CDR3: TGCAGCGCTGCGCGGGGCGGTAACTCCTACGAGCAGTACTTC. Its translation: CSAARGGNSYEQYF.

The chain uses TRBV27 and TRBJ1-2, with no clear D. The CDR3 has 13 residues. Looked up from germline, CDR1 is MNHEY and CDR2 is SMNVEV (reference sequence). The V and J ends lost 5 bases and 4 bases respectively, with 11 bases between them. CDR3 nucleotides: TGTGCCAGCAGTCAGCGACGGACCTATGGCTACACCTTC. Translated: CASSQRRTYGYTF.

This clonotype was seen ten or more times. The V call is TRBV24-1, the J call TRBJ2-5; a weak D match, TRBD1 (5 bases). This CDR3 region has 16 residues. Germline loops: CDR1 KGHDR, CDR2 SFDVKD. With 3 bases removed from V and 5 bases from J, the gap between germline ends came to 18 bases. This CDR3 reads CATSDPRTPQFETQYF. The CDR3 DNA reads TGTGCCACCAGTGATCCCCGGACACCGCAATTTGAGACCCAGTACTTC.

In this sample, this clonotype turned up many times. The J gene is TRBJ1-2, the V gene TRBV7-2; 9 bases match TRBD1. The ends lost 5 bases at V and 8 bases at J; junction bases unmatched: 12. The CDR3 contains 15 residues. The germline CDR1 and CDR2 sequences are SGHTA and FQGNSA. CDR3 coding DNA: TGTGCCAGCAGCCGCGACAGGGGGGCGGCCTGGGGCTACACCTTC. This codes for CASSRDRGAAWGYTF. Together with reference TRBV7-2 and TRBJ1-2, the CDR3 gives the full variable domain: GAGVSQSPSNKVTEKGKDVELRCDPISGHTALYWYRQSLGQGLEFLIYFQGNSAPDKSGLPSDRFSAERTGGSVSTLTIQRTQQEDSAVYLCASSRDRGAAWGYTFGSGTRLTVV.

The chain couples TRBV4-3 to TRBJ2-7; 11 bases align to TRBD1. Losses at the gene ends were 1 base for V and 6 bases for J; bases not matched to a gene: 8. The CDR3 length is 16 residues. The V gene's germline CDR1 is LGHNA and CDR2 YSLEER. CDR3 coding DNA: TGCGCCAGCAGCCAAGTCCGCGGACAGGGGGCGCGCGAGCAGTACTTC. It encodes CASSQVRGQGAREQYF.

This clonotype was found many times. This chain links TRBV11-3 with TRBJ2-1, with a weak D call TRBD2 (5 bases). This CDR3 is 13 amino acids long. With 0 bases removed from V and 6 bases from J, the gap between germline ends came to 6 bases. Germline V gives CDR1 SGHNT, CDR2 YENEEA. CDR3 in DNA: TGTGCCAGCAGCTTAGAGGGGAGCAATGAGCAGTTCTTC. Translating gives CASSLEGSNEQFF.

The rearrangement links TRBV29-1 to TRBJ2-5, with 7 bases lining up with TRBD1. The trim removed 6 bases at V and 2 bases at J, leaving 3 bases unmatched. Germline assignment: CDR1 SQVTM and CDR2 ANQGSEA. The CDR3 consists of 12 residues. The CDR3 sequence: CSVGQAQETQYF. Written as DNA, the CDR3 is TGCAGCGTAGGACAGGCTCAAGAGACCCAGTACTTC.

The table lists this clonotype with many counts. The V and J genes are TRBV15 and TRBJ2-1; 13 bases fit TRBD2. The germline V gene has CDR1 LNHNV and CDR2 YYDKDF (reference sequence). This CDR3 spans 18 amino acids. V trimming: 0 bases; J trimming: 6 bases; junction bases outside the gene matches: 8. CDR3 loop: CATSREGTSGVGINEQFF. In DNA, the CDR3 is TGTGCCACCAGCAGAGAAGGGACTAGCGGGGTGGGGATCAATGAGCAGTTCTTC.

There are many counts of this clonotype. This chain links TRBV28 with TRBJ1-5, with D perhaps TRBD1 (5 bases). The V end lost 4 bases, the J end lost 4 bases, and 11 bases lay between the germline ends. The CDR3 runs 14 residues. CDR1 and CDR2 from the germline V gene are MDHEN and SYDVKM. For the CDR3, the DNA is TGTGCCAGCAGTTCGGGACCGCGGAATCAGCCCCAGCATTTT. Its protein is CASSSGPRNQPQHF. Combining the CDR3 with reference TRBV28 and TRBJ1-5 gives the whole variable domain DVKVTQSSRYLVKRTGEKVFLECVQDMDHENMFWYRQDPGLGLRLIYFSYDVKMKEKGDIPEGYSVSREKKERFSLILESASTNQTSMYLCASSSGPRNQPQHFGDGTRLSIL.

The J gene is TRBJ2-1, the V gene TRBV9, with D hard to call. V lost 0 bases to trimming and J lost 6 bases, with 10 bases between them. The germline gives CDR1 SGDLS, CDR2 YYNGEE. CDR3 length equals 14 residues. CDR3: CASSVVGDANEQFF. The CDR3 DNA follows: TGTGCCAGCAGCGTAGTTGGGGATGCCAATGAGCAGTTCTTC.

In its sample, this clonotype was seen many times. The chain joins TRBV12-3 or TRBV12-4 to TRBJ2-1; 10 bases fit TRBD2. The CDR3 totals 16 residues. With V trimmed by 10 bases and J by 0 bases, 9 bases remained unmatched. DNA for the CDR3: TGTGCCACTAAGGGAGCGGGAGGGCACTCCTACAATGAGCAGTTCTTC. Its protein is CATKGAGGHSYNEQFF.

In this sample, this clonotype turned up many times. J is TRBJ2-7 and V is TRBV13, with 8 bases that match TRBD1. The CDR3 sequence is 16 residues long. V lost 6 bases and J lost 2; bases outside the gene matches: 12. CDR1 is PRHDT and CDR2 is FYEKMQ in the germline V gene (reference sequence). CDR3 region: CASSFGQGKSPYEQYF. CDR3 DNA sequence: TGTGCCAGCAGTTTTGGACAGGGAAAATCCCCCTACGAGCAGTACTTC.

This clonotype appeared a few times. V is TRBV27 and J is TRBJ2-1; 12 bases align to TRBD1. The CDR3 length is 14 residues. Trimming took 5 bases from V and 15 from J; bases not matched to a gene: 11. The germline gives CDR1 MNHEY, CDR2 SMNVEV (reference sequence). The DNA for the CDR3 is TGTGCCAGCAGTCAAGGGACAGGGGGCGACGCTGGGTTCTTC. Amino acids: CASSQGTGGDAGFF.

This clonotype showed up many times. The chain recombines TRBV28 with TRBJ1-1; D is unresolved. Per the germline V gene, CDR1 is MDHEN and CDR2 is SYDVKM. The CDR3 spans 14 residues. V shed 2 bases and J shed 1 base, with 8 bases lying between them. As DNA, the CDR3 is TGTGCCAGCAGTTTAGGATTCCGGAACACTGAAGCTTTCTTT. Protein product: CASSLGFRNTEAFF.